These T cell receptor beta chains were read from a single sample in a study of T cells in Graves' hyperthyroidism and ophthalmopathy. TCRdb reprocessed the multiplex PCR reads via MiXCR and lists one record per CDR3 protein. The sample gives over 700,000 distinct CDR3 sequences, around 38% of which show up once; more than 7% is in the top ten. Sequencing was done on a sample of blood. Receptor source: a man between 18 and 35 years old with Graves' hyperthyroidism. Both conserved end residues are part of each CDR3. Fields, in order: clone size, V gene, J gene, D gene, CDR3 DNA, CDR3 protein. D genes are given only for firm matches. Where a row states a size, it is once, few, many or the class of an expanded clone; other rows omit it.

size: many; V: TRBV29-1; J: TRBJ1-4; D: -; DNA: TGCAGCGCCGGACAGCTCGACCGGGAAAAACTGTTTTTT; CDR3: CSAGQLDREKLFF
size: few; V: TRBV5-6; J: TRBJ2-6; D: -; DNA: TGTGCCAGCAGCTGGGTCGTCTCTGGGGCCAACGTCCTGACTTTC; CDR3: CASSWVVSGANVLTF
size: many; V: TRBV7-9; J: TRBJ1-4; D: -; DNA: TGTGCCAGCAGCTTAAGGGACGGGGAAAAACTGTTTTTT; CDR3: CASSLRDGEKLFF
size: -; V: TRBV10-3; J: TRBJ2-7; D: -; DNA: TGTGCTAGAGGGACCGGGACCTTTCTGTACGAGCAGTACTTC; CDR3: CARGTGTFLYEQYF
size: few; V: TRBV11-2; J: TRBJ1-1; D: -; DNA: TGTGCCAGCAGCCCCCGGACCATGAGCACTGAAGCTTTCTTT; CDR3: CASSPRTMSTEAFF
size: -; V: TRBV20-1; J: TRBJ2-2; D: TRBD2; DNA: TGCAGTGCGCGACTAGCGGGACATAGAAACACCGGGGAGCTGTTTTTT; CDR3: CSARLAGHRNTGELFF
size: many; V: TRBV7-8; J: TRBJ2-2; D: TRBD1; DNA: TGTGCCAGCAGCCCCCGACCCGGACAGGGAAGTGGATGGGAGCTGTTTTTT; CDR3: CASSPRPGQGSGWELFF
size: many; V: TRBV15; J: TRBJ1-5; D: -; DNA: TGTGCCACCAGCAGAGCTAGCATTTCACAGCCCCAGCATTTT; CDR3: CATSRASISQPQHF
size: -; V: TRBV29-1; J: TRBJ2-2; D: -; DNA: -; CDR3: CSVLGGTGSCFF
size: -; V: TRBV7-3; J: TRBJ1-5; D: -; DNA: TGTGCCAGCAGCTTAAGTGCGGCGGTCGGCAATCAGCCCCAGCATTTT; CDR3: CASSLSAAVGNQPQHF
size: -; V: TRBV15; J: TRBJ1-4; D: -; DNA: TGTGCCACCAGCATGGGTAATGAAAAACTGTTTTTT; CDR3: CATSMGNEKLFF
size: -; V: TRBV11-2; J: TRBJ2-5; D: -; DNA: TGTGCCAGCAGCCCCAGGGGGGGCGGGGGGCACCAAGAGACCCAGTACTTC; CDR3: CASSPRGGGGHQETQYF
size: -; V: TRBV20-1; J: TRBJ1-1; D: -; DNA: TGCAGTGCTTGCAACTTGGGCACTGAAGCTTTCTTT; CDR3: CSACNLGTEAFF
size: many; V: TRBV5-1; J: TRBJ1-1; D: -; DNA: TGCGCCAGCAGCTTAAAGGGTGAGACTGAAGCTTTCTTT; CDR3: CASSLKGETEAFF
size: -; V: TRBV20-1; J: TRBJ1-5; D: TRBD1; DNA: TGCAGTGCTAGAGATGAGCAGGGGGCCAATCAGCCCCAGCATTTT; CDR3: CSARDEQGANQPQHF
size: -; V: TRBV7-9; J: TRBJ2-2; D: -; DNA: TGTGCCAGCAGCTTTCCTTCAGGGTTGGCCGGGGAGCTGTTTTTT; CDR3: CASSFPSGLAGELFF
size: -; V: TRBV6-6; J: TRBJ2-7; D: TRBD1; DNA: TGTGCCAGCAGCGACGACAGGGACAGAGTTTGGGAGCAGTACTTC; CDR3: CASSDDRDRVWEQYF
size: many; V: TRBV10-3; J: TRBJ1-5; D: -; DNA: TGTGCCATCAGTGAGTCGGCAGGGGTTTATAGCAATCAGCCCCAGCATTTT; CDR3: CAISESAGVYSNQPQHF
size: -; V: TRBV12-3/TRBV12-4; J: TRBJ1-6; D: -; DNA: TGTGCCAGCAGTTTGGGACGGGTGGATTCACCCCTCCACTTT; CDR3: CASSLGRVDSPLHF
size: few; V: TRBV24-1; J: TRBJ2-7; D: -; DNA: TGTGCCGTTAGGCAGGACATGTATCCCTACGAGCAGTACTTC; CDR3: CAVRQDMYPYEQYF
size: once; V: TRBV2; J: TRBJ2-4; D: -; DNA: TGTGCCAGCAGTGAGCCGGGGACGAAGTCAAACATTCAGTACTTC; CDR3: CASSEPGTKSNIQYF
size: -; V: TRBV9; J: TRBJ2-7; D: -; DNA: TGTGCCAGCAGCGAAGCTACTAGCTACGAGCAGTACTTC; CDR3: CASSEATSYEQYF
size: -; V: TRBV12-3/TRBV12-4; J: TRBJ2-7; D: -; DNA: TGTGCCAGCAGTTTTTCGGCAGCTGCAGAGCAGTACTTC; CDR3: CASSFSAAAEQYF
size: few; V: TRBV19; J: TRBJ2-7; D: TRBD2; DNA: TGTGCCAGTAGTGCGGGACTAGCGGCTATCTACGAGCAGTACTTC; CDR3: CASSAGLAAIYEQYF
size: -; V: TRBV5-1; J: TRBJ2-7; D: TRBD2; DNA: TGCGCCAGCAGCGGCCAGCTAGCGGGGGACTACGAGCAGTACTTC; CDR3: CASSGQLAGDYEQYF
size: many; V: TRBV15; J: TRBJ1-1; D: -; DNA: TGTGCCACCAGCAGAGATGAGGGGGGCGAGGGGGCTGAAGCTTTCTTT; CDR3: CATSRDEGGEGAEAFF